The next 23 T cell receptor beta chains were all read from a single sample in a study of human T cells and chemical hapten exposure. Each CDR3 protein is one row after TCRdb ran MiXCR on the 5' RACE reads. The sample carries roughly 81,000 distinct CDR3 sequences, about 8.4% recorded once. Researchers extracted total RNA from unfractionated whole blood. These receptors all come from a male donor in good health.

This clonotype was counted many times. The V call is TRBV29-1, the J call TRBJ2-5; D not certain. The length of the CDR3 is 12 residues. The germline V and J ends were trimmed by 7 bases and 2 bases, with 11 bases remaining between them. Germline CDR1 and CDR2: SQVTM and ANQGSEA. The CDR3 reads CSADGSQETQYF. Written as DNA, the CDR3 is TGCAGCGCCGACGGCAGTCAAGAGACCCAGTACTTC.

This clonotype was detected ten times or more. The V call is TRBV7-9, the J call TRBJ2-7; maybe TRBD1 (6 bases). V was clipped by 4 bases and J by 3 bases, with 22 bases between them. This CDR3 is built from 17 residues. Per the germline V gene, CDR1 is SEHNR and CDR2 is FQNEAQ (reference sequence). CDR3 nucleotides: TGTGCCAGCAGCTCCGGCGGGCTAGCAGGGGTTTACTACGAGCAGTACTTC. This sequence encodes CASSSGGLAGVYYEQYF.

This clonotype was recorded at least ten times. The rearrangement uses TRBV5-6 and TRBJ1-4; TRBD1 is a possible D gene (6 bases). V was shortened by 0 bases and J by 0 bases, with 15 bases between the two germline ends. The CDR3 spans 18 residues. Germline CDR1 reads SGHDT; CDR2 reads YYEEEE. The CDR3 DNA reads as TGTGCCAGCAGCTTGGCGGGTCAGGGGTATTCAACTAATGAAAAACTGTTTTTT. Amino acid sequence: CASSLAGQGYSTNEKLFF. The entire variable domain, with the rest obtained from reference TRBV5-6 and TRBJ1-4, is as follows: DAGVTQSPTHLIKTRGQQVTLRCSPKSGHDTVSWYQQALGQGPQFIFQYYEEEERQRGNFPDRFSGHQFPNYSSELNVNALLLGDSALYLCASSLAGQGYSTNEKLFFGSGTQLSVL.

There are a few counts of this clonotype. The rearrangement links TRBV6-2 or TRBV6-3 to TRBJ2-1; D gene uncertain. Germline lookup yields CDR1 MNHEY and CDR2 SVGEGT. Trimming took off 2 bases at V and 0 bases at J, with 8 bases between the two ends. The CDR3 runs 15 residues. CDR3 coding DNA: TGTGCCAGCAGTTACCTTCAGAGCTCCTACAATGAGCAGTTCTTC. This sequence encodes CASSYLQSSYNEQFF.

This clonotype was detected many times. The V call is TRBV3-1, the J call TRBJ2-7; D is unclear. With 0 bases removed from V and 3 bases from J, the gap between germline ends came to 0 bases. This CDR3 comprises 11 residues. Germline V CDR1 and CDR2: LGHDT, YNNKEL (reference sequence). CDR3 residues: CASSQDYEQYF. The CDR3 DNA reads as TGTGCCAGCAGCCAAGACTACGAGCAGTACTTC.

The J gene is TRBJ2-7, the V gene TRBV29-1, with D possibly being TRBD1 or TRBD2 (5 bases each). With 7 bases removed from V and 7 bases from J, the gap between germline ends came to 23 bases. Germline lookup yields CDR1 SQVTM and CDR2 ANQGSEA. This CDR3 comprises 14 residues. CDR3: CSATPGPVSGEQYF. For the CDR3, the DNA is TGCAGCGCGACTCCGGGACCGGTATCTGGGGAGCAGTACTTC.

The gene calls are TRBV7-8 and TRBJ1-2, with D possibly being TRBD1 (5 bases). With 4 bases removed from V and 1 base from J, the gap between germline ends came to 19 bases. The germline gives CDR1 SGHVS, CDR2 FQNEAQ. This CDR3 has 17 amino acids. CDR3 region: CASSSERQGTYNYGYTF. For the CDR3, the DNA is TGTGCCAGCAGCTCAGAACGTCAGGGTACATATAACTATGGCTACACCTTC.

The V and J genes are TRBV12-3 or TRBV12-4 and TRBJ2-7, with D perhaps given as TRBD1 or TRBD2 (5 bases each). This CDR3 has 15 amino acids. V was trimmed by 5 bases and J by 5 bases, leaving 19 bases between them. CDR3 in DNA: TGTGCCAGCAGTCTAGGGAGACCAGGGACGGACGAGCAGTACTTC. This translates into CASSLGRPGTDEQYF.

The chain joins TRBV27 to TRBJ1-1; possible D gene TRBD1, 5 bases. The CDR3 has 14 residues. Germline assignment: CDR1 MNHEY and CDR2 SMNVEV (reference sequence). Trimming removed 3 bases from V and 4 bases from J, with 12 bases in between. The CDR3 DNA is TGTGCCAGCAGTTTTGGGGCCGGAGGCACTGAAGCTTTCTTT. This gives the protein CASSFGAGGTEAFF.

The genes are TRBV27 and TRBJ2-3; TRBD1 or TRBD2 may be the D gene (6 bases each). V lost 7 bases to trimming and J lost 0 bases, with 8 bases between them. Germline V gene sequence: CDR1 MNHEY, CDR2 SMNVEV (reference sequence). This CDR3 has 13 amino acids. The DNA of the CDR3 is TGTGCCAGCAAAGGGGGGAGCACAGATACGCAGTATTTT. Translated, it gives CASKGGSTDTQYF.

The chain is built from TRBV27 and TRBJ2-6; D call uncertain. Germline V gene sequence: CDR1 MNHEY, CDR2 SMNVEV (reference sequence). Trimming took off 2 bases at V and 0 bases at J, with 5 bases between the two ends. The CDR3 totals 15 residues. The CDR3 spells CASSLNPSGANVLTF. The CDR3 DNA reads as TGTGCCAGCAGTTTAAACCCCTCTGGGGCCAACGTCCTGACTTTC.

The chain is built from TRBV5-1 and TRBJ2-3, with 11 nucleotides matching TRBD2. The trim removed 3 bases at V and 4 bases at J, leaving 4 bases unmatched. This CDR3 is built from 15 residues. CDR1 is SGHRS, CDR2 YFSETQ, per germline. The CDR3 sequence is CASSSSLAGADTQYF. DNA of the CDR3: TGCGCCAGCAGCTCGTCACTAGCGGGGGCAGATACGCAGTATTTT.

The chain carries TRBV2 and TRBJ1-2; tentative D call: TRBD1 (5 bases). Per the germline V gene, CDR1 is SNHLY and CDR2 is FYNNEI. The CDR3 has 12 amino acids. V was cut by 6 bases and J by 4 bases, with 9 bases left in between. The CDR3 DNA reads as TGTGCCAGCAGCGGGGCCTCCTATGGCTACACCTTC. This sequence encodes CASSGASYGYTF. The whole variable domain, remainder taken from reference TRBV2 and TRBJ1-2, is EPEVTQTPSHQVTQMGQEVILRCVPISNHLYFYWYRQILGQKVEFLVSFYNNEISEKSEIFDDQFSVERPDGSNFTLKIRSTKLEDSAMYFCASSGASYGYTFGSGTRLTVV.

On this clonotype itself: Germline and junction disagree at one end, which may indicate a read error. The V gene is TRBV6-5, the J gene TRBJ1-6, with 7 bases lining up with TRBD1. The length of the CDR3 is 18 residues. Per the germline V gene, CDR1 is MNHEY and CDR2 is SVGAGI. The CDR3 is CASTNRGLLGSYDSPLHF. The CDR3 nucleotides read TGTGCCAGCACTAACAGGGGCCTTCTGGGATCCTATGATTCACCCCTCCACTTT.

CDR3 DNA: TGTGCCATCAGTGAGTCTTGCGGAGATACGCAGTATTTT. It encodes CAISESCGDTQYF. This rearrangement joins TRBV10-3 to TRBJ2-3; D remains ambiguous. V lost 0 bases to trimming and J lost 5 bases, with 6 bases between them. The CDR3 sequence is 13 residues long. Per germline, CDR1 ENHRY and CDR2 SYGVKD.

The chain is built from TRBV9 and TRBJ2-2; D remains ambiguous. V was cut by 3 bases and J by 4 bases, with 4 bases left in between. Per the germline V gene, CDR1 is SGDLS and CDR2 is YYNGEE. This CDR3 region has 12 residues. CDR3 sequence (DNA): TGTGCCAGCAGCGGAATCACCGGGGAGCTGTTTTTT. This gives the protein CASSGITGELFF.

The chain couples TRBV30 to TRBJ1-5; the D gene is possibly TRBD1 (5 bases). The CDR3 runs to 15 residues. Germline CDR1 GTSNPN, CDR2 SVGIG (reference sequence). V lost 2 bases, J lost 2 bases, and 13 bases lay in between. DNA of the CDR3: TGTGCCTGGAGTTTTGCAGGGCGACGCAATCAGCCCCAGCATTTT. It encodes CAWSFAGRRNQPQHF.

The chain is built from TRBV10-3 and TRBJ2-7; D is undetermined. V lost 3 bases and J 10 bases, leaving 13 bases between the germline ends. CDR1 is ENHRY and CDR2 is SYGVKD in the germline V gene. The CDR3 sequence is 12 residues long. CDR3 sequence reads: CAISDGERYQYF. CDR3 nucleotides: TGTGCCATCAGTGACGGTGAACGGTACCAGTACTTC.

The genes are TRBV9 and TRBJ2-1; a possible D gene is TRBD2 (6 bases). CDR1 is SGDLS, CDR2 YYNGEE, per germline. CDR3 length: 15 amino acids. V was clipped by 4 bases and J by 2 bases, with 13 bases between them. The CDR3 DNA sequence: TGTGCCAGCAGCCCATGGGACTCCCCCTACAATGAGCAGTTCTTC. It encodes CASSPWDSPYNEQFF. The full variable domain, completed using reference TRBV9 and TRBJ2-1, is DSGVTQTPKHLITATGQRVTLRCSPRSGDLSVYWYQQSLDQGLQFLIQYYNGEERAKGNILERFSAQQFPDLHSELNLSSLELGDSALYFCASSPWDSPYNEQFFGPGTRLTVL.

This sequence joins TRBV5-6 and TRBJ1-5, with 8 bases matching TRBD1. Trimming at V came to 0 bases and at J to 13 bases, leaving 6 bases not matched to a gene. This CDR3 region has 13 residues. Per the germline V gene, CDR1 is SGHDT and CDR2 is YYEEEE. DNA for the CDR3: TGTGCCAGCAGCTTGGCCGGGCAGGGGGCTCAGCATTTT. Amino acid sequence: CASSLAGQGAQHF.

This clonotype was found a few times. CDR3 sequence reads: CSVEEPRGTEAFF. CDR3 DNA sequence: TGCAGCGTTGAAGAGCCGCGGGGCACTGAAGCTTTCTTT. The chain has TRBV29-1 and TRBJ1-1, with unresolved D. Germline V gene sequence: CDR1 SQVTM, CDR2 ANQGSEA. The CDR3 loop spans 13 amino acids. Trimming cost V 0 bases and J 4 bases, with 9 bases left between them.

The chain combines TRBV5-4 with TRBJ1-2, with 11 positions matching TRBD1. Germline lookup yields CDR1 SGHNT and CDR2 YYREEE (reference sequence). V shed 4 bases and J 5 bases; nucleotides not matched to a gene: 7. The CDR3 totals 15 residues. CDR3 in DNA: TGTGCCAGCAGCGCCGGACAGGGGGCAGGATATGGCTACACCTTC. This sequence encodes CASSAGQGAGYGYTF.

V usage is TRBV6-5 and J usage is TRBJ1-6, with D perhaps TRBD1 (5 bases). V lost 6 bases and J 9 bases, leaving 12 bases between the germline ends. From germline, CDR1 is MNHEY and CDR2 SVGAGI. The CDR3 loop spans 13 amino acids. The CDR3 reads CASSNRGLSPLHF. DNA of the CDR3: TGTGCCAGCAGCAATCGGGGCCTTTCACCCCTCCACTTT.